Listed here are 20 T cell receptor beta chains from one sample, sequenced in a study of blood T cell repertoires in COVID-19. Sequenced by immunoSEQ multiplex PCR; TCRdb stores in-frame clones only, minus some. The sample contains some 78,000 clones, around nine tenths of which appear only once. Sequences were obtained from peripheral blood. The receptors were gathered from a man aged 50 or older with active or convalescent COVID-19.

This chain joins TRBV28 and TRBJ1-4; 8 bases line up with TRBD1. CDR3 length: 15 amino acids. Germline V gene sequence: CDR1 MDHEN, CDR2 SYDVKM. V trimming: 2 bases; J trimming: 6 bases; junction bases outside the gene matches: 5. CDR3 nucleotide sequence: TGTGCCAGCAGTTTAGCGGGGACAGGTTATGAAAAACTGTTTTTT. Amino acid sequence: CASSLAGTGYEKLFF.

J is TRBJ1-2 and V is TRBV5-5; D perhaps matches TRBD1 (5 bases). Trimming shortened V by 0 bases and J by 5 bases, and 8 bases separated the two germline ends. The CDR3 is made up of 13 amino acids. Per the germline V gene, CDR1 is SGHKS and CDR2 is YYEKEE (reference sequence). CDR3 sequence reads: CASSLGQFYGYTF. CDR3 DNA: TGTGCCAGCAGCTTGGGACAGTTTTATGGCTACACCTTC. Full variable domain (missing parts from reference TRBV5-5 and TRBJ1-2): DAGVTQSPTHLIKTRGQQVTLRCSPISGHKSVSWYQQVLGQGPQFIFQYYEKEERGRGNFPDRFSARQFPNYSSELNVNALLLGDSALYLCASSLGQFYGYTFGSGTRLTVV.

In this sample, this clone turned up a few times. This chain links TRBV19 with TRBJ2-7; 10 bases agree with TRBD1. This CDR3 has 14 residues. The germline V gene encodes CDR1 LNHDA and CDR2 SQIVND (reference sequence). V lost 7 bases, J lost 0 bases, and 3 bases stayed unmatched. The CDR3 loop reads CASKRTGGSYEQYV. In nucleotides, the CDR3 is TGTGCCAGTAAAAGGACAGGGGGCTCCTACGAGCAGTACGTC.

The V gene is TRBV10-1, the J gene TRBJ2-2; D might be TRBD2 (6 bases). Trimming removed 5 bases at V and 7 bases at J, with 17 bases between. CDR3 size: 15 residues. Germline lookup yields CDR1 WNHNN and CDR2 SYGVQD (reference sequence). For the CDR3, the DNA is TGCGCCAGCAGTTTACGGACTACGGGGGTCGGGGAGCTGTTTTTT. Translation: CASSLRTTGVGELFF.

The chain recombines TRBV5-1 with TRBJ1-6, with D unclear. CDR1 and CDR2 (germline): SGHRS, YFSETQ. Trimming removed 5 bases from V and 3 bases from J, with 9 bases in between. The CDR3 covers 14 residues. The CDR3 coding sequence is TGCGCCAGCAGTACGTCAGGCTATAATTCACCCCTCCACTTT. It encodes CASSTSGYNSPLHF.

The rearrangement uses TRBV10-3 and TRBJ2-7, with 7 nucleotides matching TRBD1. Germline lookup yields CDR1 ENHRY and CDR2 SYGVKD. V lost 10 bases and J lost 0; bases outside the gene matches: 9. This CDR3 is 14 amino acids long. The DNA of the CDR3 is TGTGCCACCTCCGACAGGGAGTACTCCTACGAGCAGTACGTC. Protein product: CATSDREYSYEQYV.

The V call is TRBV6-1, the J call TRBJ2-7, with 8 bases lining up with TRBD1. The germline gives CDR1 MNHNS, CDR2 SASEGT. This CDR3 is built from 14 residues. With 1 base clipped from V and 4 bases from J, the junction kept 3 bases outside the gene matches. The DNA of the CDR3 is TGTGCCAGCAGTGAAGGGACAGGGACTTACGAGCAGTACTTC. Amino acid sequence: CASSEGTGTYEQYF.

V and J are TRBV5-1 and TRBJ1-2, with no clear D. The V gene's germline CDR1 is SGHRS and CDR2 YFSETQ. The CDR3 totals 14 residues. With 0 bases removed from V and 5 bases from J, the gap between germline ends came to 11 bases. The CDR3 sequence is CASSLGEGGYGYTF. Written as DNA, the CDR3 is TGCGCCAGCAGCTTGGGAGAGGGCGGTTATGGCTACACCTTC.

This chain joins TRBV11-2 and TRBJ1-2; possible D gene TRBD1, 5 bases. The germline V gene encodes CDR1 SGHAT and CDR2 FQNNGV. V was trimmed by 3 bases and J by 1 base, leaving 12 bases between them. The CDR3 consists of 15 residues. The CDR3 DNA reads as TGTGCCAGCAGCTTGGACCAGACAGTTAACTATGGCTACACCTTC. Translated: CASSLDQTVNYGYTF.

The CDR3, as DNA: TGCGCCAGCAGCTTGGACTGGTCAGAGGATGGCTACACCTTC. It codes for CASSLDWSEDGYTF. J is TRBJ1-2 and V is TRBV5-1; D gene ambiguous. Germline-derived CDR1 and CDR2 are SGHRS and YFSETQ. The CDR3 has 14 amino acids. V shed 0 bases and J shed 6 bases, with 12 bases lying between them.

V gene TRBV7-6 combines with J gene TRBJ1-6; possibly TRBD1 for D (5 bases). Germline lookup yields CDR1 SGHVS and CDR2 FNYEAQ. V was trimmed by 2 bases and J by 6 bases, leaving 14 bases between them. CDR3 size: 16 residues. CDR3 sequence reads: CASSLSPGGANSPLHF. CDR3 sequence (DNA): TGTGCCAGCAGCTTATCCCCAGGAGGGGCTAATTCACCCCTCCACTTT.

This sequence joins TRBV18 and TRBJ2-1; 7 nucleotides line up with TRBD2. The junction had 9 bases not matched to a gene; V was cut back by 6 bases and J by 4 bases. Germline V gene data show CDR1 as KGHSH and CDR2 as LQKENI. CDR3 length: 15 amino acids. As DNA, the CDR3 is TGTGCCAGCTCCCGCCCGTCGGGGGGATACAATGAGCAGTTCTTC. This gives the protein CASSRPSGGYNEQFF.

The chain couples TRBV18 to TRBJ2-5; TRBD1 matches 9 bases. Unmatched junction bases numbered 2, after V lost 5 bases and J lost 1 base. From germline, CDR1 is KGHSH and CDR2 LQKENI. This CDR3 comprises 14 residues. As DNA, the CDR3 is TGTGCCAGCTCATCGGACAGGGGCCAAGAGACCCAGTACTTC. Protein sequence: CASSSDRGQETQYF.

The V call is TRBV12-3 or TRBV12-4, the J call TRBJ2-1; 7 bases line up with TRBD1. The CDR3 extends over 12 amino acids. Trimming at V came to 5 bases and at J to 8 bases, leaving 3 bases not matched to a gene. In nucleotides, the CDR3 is TGTGCCAGCAGTACGGACAGGCATGAGCAGTTCTTC. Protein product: CASSTDRHEQFF.

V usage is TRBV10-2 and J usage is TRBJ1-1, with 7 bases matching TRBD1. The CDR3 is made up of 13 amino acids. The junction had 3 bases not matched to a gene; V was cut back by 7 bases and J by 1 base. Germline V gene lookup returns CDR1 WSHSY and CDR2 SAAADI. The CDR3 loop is CASKGQRNTEAFF. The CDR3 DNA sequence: TGCGCCAGCAAGGGACAGAGGAACACTGAAGCTTTCTTT.

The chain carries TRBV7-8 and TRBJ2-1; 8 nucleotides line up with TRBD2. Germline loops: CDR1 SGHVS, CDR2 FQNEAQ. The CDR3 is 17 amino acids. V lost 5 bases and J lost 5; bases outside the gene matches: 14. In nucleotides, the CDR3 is TGTGCCAGCAGCCCGCGGATCGGTAGCGGGGACGACAATGAGCAGTTCTTC. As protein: CASSPRIGSGDDNEQFF.

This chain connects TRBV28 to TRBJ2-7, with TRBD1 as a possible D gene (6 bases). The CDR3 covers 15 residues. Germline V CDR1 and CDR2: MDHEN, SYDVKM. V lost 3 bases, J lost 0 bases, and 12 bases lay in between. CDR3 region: CASSFPGTPSYEQYF. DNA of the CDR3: TGTGCCAGCAGTTTCCCCGGGACACCCTCCTACGAGCAGTACTTC.

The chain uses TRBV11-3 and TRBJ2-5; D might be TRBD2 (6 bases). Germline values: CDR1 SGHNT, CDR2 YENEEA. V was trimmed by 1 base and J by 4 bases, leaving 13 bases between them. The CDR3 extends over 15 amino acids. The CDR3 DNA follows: TGTGCCAGCAGCTTAGGGGACTCCCGTGGAGAGACCCAGTACTTC. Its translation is CASSLGDSRGETQYF.

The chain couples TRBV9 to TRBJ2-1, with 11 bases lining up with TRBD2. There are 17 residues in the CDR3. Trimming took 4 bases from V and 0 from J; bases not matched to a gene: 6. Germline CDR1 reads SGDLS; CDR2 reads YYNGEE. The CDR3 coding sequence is TGTGCCAGCAGCCGGACGACTAGCGGGGCCTCCTACAATGAGCAGTTCTTC. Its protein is CASSRTTSGASYNEQFF.

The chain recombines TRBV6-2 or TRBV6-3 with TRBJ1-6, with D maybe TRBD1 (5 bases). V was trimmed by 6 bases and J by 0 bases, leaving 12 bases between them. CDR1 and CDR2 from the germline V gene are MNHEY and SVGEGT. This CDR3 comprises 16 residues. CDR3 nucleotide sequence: TGTGCCAGCAGCGAAGGGGCGAGCTCCTATAATTCACCCCTCCACTTT. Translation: CASSEGASSYNSPLHF.